This TCR beta chain stems from a study of blood T cell repertoires in COVID-19. TCRdb's copy holds only in-frame clones and misses some; the assay was immunoSEQ multiplex PCR. Of approximately 260,000 clones in the sample, 84% were seen once. The CDR3 loop spans 19 amino acids. CDR1 is ENHRY and CDR2 is SYGVKD in the germline V gene. After removal of 0 bases from V and 0 bases from J, the junction contained 8 bases not matched to a gene. The sample comprised PBMCs or T cells enriched from blood (not recorded which). This sequence originates from a man in his forties or fifties who had recovered from COVID-19. This chain links TRBV10-3 with TRBJ1-3, with TRBD1 matching 10 bases. This CDR3 reads CAISESGTGAISSGNTIYF. CDR3 nucleotides: TGTGCCATCAGTGAGTCTGGGACAGGGGCGATTAGCTCTGGAAACACCATATATTTT.